The 21 T cell receptor beta chains in this list originate from one sample, sequenced in a study of PD-1 blockade in classical Hodgkin lymphoma. Here immunoSEQ multiplex PCR was the method, and the copy in TCRdb shows in-frame clones only, minus some. The sample carries tens of thousands of clones, 90% recorded once. The time point is: cycle 4 day 1 (C4D1), after 5 to 7 weeks of nivolumab. Each patient relapsed following autologous stem cell transplantation, and prior brentuximab vedotin exposure differed. Sequencing used peripheral blood mononuclear cells (PBMCs), obtained before the fourth cycle of nivolumab. The source is a human donor with classical Hodgkin lymphoma.

This rearrangement joins TRBV19 to TRBJ1-4; 12 bases match TRBD1. Unmatched junction bases numbered 7, after V lost 4 bases and J lost 7 bases. Germline lookup yields CDR1 LNHDA and CDR2 SQIVND (reference sequence). CDR3 length: 16 amino acids. CDR3 region: CASSTPRDRGLEKLFF. The CDR3 region has the DNA TGTGCCAGTAGTACGCCCCGGGACAGGGGGCTTGAAAAACTGTTTTTT.

V gene TRBV9 combines with J gene TRBJ2-1, with D unclear. The CDR3 totals 13 residues. CDR1 is SGDLS, CDR2 YYNGEE, per germline. The V and J ends lost 0 bases and 4 bases respectively, with 5 bases between them. CDR3 sequence (DNA): TGTGCCAGCAGCGTAGTGCCATACAATGAGCAGTTCTTC. This encodes CASSVVPYNEQFF.

This clone was recorded only once. The CDR3 sequence: CASSVGQVRGYTF. The CDR3 nucleotides read TGTGCCAGCAGTGTAGGACAGGTTCGGGGCTACACCTTC. This sequence joins TRBV6-1 and TRBJ1-2, with TRBD1 matching over 7 bases. Germline CDR1 is MNHNS and CDR2 is SASEGT. The CDR3 has 13 amino acids. V gave up 4 bases and J gave up 8 bases; unmatched junction bases: 7.

The chain uses TRBV7-9 and TRBJ2-7; D is ambiguous. Germline assignment: CDR1 SEHNR and CDR2 FQNEAQ (reference sequence). With 5 bases removed from V and 2 bases from J, the gap between germline ends came to 16 bases. This CDR3 has 15 residues. CDR3 amino acids: CASSPPQALTYEQYF. Here the CDR3 DNA reads TGTGCCAGCAGCCCCCCACAAGCCCTCACCTACGAGCAGTACTTC.

This clone was seen only a few times. The chain has TRBV11-3 and TRBJ2-4; D unresolved. V was trimmed by 6 bases and J by 2 bases, leaving 14 bases between them. The length of the CDR3 is 15 residues. The V gene's germline CDR1 is SGHNT and CDR2 YENEEA. The CDR3 here is CASSLVREPKNIQYF. The CDR3 coding sequence is TGTGCCAGCAGTTTGGTGCGCGAGCCCAAAAACATTCAGTACTTC.

This sequence joins TRBV2 and TRBJ2-6; 7 bases are a match to TRBD1. CDR3 size: 15 residues. V shed 8 bases, J shed 0 bases, and the junction held 4 bases outside the gene matches. From germline, CDR1 is SNHLY and CDR2 FYNNEI. This chain's CDR3 is CASGDSFSGANVLTF. The CDR3 bases are TGTGCCAGCGGGGACAGTTTCTCTGGGGCCAACGTCCTGACTTTC. Complete variable domain (other parts from reference TRBV2 and TRBJ2-6): EPEVTQTPSHQVTQMGQEVILRCVPISNHLYFYWYRQILGQKVEFLVSFYNNEISEKSEIFDDQFSVERPDGSNFTLKIRSTKLEDSAMYFCASGDSFSGANVLTFGAGSRLTVL.

The rearrangement uses TRBV6-1 and TRBJ1-5, with TRBD1 matching 9 bases. Trimming took 0 bases from V and 7 from J; bases not matched to a gene: 10. The CDR3 totals 17 residues. Germline lookup yields CDR1 MNHNS and CDR2 SASEGT. The CDR3 DNA reads TGTGCCAGCAGTGAAGCTTGGGGACAGGGAGTTCGCCAGCCCCAGCATTTT. This translates into CASSEAWGQGVRQPQHF.

J is TRBJ2-1 and V is TRBV5-4, with 10 bases aligning to TRBD2. The CDR3 has 15 residues. The germline V gene encodes CDR1 SGHNT and CDR2 YYREEE (reference sequence). The V segment lost 4 bases and the J segment 9 bases; nucleotides outside the gene matches: 10. The CDR3 nucleotides are TGTGCCAGCAGCCCGGCTAGCGGGAGTAAGGGTGAGCAGTTCTTC. Its protein is CASSPASGSKGEQFF.

The chain employs TRBV12-2 and TRBJ2-7. TRBV12-2 is recorded as a pseudogene. This CDR3 has 12 amino acids. CDR3 protein: CASRLLENEQYF. In DNA form, the CDR3 reads TGTGCAAGTCGCCTTTTGGAAAACGAGCAGTACTTC.

The chain uses TRBV4-1 and TRBJ2-5; tentative D call: TRBD1 (5 bases). Germline assignment: CDR1 MGHRA and CDR2 YSYEKL. The V end lost 1 base, the J end lost 1 base, and 10 bases lay between the germline ends. The CDR3 sequence is 15 residues long. The CDR3 is CASSQVIRGQETQYF. The CDR3 DNA reads TGCGCCAGCAGCCAAGTTATAAGGGGCCAAGAGACCCAGTACTTC.

The V call is TRBV5-6, the J call TRBJ1-5; D is possibly TRBD1 (5 bases). Between the trimmed V and J ends, which lost 0 bases and 4 bases, there was a span of 8 bases. CDR3 size: 14 residues. Germline assignment: CDR1 SGHDT and CDR2 YYEEEE. The DNA of the CDR3 is TGTGCCAGCAGCTTGGGGGACGGAAATCAGCCCCAGCATTTT. Its translation: CASSLGDGNQPQHF.

The chain links TRBV7-9 to TRBJ1-1; maybe TRBD1 (5 bases). There are 15 residues in the CDR3. V lost 6 bases and J lost 5, with 19 bases in between. The germline CDR1 and CDR2 sequences are SEHNR and FQNEAQ (reference sequence). CDR3 amino acids: CASRPRGGGGTEAFF. The CDR3 bases are TGTGCCAGCAGACCCCGGGGGGGTGGAGGGACTGAAGCTTTCTTT.

The chain is built from TRBV19 and TRBJ2-2, with TRBD2 matching over 7 bases. The CDR3 extends over 14 amino acids. Per the germline V gene, CDR1 is LNHDA and CDR2 is SQIVND (reference sequence). V dropped 6 bases and J dropped 5; count of bases not matched to a gene: 6. CDR3 DNA sequence: TGTGCCAGTAGGACGGGAGGCGGGACCGGGGAGCTGTTTTTT. Translation: CASRTGGGTGELFF.

This chain connects TRBV6-5 to TRBJ1-6; D is uncertain. CDR1 is MNHEY, CDR2 SVGAGI, per germline. Trimming took off 7 bases at V and 4 bases at J, with 11 bases between the two ends. The CDR3 is 14 residues long. CDR3 bases: TGTGCCAGCACCCGAGGAGCGTATAATTCACCCCTCCACTTT. This sequence encodes CASTRGAYNSPLHF.

The chain carries TRBV10-3 and TRBJ1-1; D may be TRBD1 (5 bases). The CDR3 has 16 residues. V shed 5 bases and J shed 1 base, with 17 bases lying between them. CDR1 is ENHRY, CDR2 SYGVKD, per germline. CDR3 nucleotide sequence: TGTGCCATCAGTACCAATCCCGGGACTCCGAACACTGAAGCTTTCTTT. Translating gives CAISTNPGTPNTEAFF.

The chain is built from TRBV6-1 and TRBJ2-3; either TRBD1 or TRBD2 may fit D (5 bases each). The germline V gene has CDR1 MNHNS and CDR2 SASEGT. V was shortened by 4 bases and J by 8 bases, with 16 bases between the two germline ends. This CDR3 has 14 amino acids. CDR3 amino acids: CASSVTTLQGTQYF. The CDR3 bases are TGTGCCAGCAGTGTGACTACTCTGCAGGGTACGCAGTATTTT.

The chain is built from TRBV10-2 and TRBJ2-3, with 7 bases fitting TRBD2. Looked up from germline, CDR1 is WSHSY and CDR2 is SAAADI. The CDR3 extends over 14 amino acids. The V gene end was trimmed by 3 bases and the J gene end by 2 bases; junction bases not matched to a gene: 2. CDR3 sequence: CASSDGTTTDTQYF. In nucleotides, the CDR3 is TGCGCCAGCAGTGACGGGACTACCACAGATACGCAGTATTTT.

The chain employs TRBV19 and TRBJ1-2; TRBD1 aligns across 7 bases. Germline CDR1 LNHDA, CDR2 SQIVND (reference sequence). J lost 2 bases, V lost 6 bases, and 3 bases had no gene match. CDR3 size: 13 residues. The CDR3 DNA is TGTGCCAGTAGCCCGGGACAGAACTATGGCTACACCTTC. Encoded protein: CASSPGQNYGYTF.

This rearrangement joins TRBV6-5 to TRBJ1-2; D not certain. This CDR3 comprises 14 residues. Trimming stripped 0 bases from V and 4 bases from J, with 9 bases between. Germline V gene lookup returns CDR1 MNHEY and CDR2 SVGAGI. The DNA of the CDR3 is TGTGCCAGCAGTTACTCCCTGGGGAGCTATGGCTACACCTTC. It encodes CASSYSLGSYGYTF.

This chain's CDR3 is CASSFGQTGNTIYF. For the CDR3, the DNA is TGTGCCAGCAGCTTCGGTCAGACTGGAAACACCATATATTTT. The chain has TRBV5-4 and TRBJ1-3; no clear D gene. The CDR3 is 14 amino acids. The V gene's germline CDR1 is SGHNT and CDR2 YYREEE (reference sequence). V lost 2 bases to trimming and J lost 2 bases, with 8 bases between them.

This clone was seen just once. The chain uses TRBV14 and TRBJ2-7; D is undetermined. Germline loops: CDR1 SGHDN, CDR2 FVKESK. Trimming cost V 2 bases and J 5 bases, with 4 bases left between them. The CDR3 contains 11 residues. This CDR3 is CASSQTHEQYF. Here the CDR3 DNA reads TGTGCCAGCAGCCAAACCCACGAGCAGTACTTC.